The 21 T cell receptor beta chains below all came from one sample that was sequenced in a study of T cell changes during pregnancy in multiple sclerosis. Here immunoSEQ multiplex PCR was the method, and the copy in TCRdb shows in-frame clones only, minus some. Among some 42,000 clones, approximately 94% were seen once, and the ten largest hold roughly 0.67%. This material consisted of CD4+ T cells from peripheral blood mononuclear cells, taken in the third trimester of pregnancy. The receptors come from a female donor with multiple sclerosis, enrolled in a pregnancy study.

This rearrangement joins TRBV7-9 to TRBJ1-3; 8 bases agree with TRBD1. Per the germline V gene, CDR1 is SEHNR and CDR2 is FQNEAQ (reference sequence). The CDR3 extends over 16 amino acids. With 1 base clipped from V and 4 bases from J, the junction kept 6 bases outside the gene matches. The CDR3 DNA reads as TGTGCCAGCAGCTTAGAGCAGGGGGCGAAAGGAAACACCATATATTTT. It yields the protein CASSLEQGAKGNTIYF.

This clone has more than one count but fewer than ten. V gene TRBV14 combines with J gene TRBJ2-3; no reliable D call. Germline values: CDR1 SGHDN, CDR2 FVKESK. The CDR3 loop spans 14 amino acids. The germline V and J ends were trimmed by 1 base and 4 bases, with 9 bases remaining between them. In DNA form, the CDR3 reads TGTGCCAGCAGCCAAGGAGCACGATCAGATACGCAGTATTTT. Residues: CASSQGARSDTQYF.

The J gene is TRBJ2-5, the V gene TRBV29-1; D is possibly TRBD2 (6 bases). This CDR3 is 13 amino acids long. The V end was cut by 8 bases, the J end by 7 bases, with 20 bases between. Germline values: CDR1 SQVTM, CDR2 ANQGSEA. Here the CDR3 DNA reads TGCAGCATCCGTACGGGGGAGGATCGGACCCAGTACTTC. Its translation is CSIRTGEDRTQYF.

V and J are TRBV28 and TRBJ2-7; D is possibly TRBD2 (6 bases). The CDR3 extends over 16 amino acids. In germline, CDR1 is MDHEN, CDR2 SYDVKM. The ends were cut back, 1 base at V and 2 bases at J, with 15 bases in the middle. CDR3 loop: CASSLSLGSGTYEQYF. Written as DNA, the CDR3 is TGTGCCAGCAGTTTATCCCTCGGTAGCGGTACCTACGAGCAGTACTTC.

V gene TRBV27 combines with J gene TRBJ2-2, with a possible D match to TRBD2 (7 bases). Germline CDR1 is MNHEY and CDR2 is SMNVEV (reference sequence). V was pared by 8 bases and J by 0 bases, with 13 bases between. The CDR3 sequence is 15 residues long. The DNA of the CDR3 is TGTGCCAGCCGGTTAGGGGGGGCGAACACCGGGGAGCTGTTTTTT. Its translation is CASRLGGANTGELFF.

The chain is built from TRBV7-3 and TRBJ1-3, with a tentative D call TRBD1 (6 bases). The CDR3 totals 15 residues. Looked up from germline, CDR1 is SGHTA and CDR2 is FQGTGA. The ends were cut back, 6 bases at V and 0 bases at J, with 12 bases in the middle. DNA for the CDR3: TGTGCCAGCAGTTCTACAGGGAACTCTGGAAACACCATATATTTT. Amino acids: CASSSTGNSGNTIYF.

Only a few counts were recorded for this clone. The CDR3 is CAITSVQGQPQHF. CDR3 bases: TGTGCCATCACTTCGGTCCAGGGACAGCCCCAGCATTTT. This chain joins TRBV10-3 and TRBJ1-5; maybe TRBD1 (5 bases). The germline gives CDR1 ENHRY, CDR2 SYGVKD. The CDR3 is 13 amino acids. The V end was cut by 7 bases, the J end by 7 bases, with 14 bases between.

The rearrangement links TRBV6-5 to TRBJ1-1; tentatively, D is TRBD1 (5 bases). In germline, CDR1 is MNHEY, CDR2 SVGAGI. V dropped 4 bases and J dropped 4 bases, with 19 bases sitting between them. The CDR3 runs to 16 residues. CDR3 region: CASSFRDFQTFTEAFF. DNA for the CDR3: TGTGCCAGCAGTTTCAGGGACTTCCAGACTTTCACTGAAGCTTTCTTT.

The chain combines TRBV5-1 with TRBJ2-7; 11 bases match TRBD1. Germline V gives CDR1 SGHRS, CDR2 YFSETQ. The CDR3 consists of 15 residues. Trimming removed 1 base from V and 4 bases from J; junction bases left unmatched: 4. In DNA form, the CDR3 reads TGCGCCAGCAGCTTGTGGACAGGGGGCGATTACGAGCAGTACTTC. Its protein is CASSLWTGGDYEQYF.

The CDR3 DNA sequence: TGTGCCAGCAGGCCTACAGTAACTAATGAAAAACTGTTTTTT. Its translation: CASRPTVTNEKLFF. The rearrangement links TRBV7-2 to TRBJ1-4; D is uncertain. Germline values: CDR1 SGHTA, CDR2 FQGNSA. The CDR3 has 14 amino acids. The V and J ends lost 6 bases and 1 base respectively, with 9 bases between them.

The rearrangement joins TRBV5-1 to TRBJ2-7; possible D gene TRBD2, 6 bases. V lost 2 bases, J lost 4 bases, and 16 bases lay in between. This CDR3 has 15 residues. Germline V gives CDR1 SGHRS, CDR2 YFSETQ. CDR3: CASSLTSSPRYEQYF. The CDR3 bases are TGCGCCAGCAGCTTAACTAGCTCCCCGCGATACGAGCAGTACTTC. Full variable domain (missing parts from reference TRBV5-1 and TRBJ2-7): KAGVTQTPRYLIKTRGQQVTLSCSPISGHRSVSWYQQTPGQGLQFLFEYFSETQRNKGNFPGRFSGRQFSNSRSEMNVSTLELGDSALYLCASSLTSSPRYEQYFGPGTRLTVT.

The DNA of the CDR3 is TGCGCCAGCAGTCAATCAGGGGGCCCCGCGACAGGCAGTGGAGCTTTCTTT. Its translation: CASSQSGGPATGSGAFF. The chain carries TRBV23-1 and TRBJ1-1; 7 bases are a match to TRBD1. TRBV23-1 belongs to the ORF category, with a function that is uncertain. The CDR3 is 17 amino acids. V lost 0 bases to trimming and J lost 10 bases; unmatched junction nucleotides: 17.

V is TRBV6-4 and J is TRBJ2-1; 9 bases map to TRBD1. CDR3 length: 18 residues. Germline CDR1 reads MRHNA; CDR2 reads SNTAGT. V lost 3 bases, J lost 7 bases, and 16 bases stayed unmatched. The CDR3 DNA follows: TGTGCCAGCAGTGATCGGACGCCGGGACAGGGAATTTGGAATGAGCAGTTCTTC. This gives the protein CASSDRTPGQGIWNEQFF.

The CDR3 DNA reads TGTGCCAGCAGCTATGGCACGGCGGACTATGGCTACACCTTC. This sequence encodes CASSYGTADYGYTF. The chain joins TRBV5-4 to TRBJ1-2; D gene uncertain. Trimming removed 3 bases from V and 3 bases from J, with 12 bases in between. Germline CDR1 SGHNT, CDR2 YYREEE (reference sequence). The CDR3 extends over 14 amino acids.

The rearrangement uses TRBV6-5 and TRBJ1-1; tentatively, D is TRBD1 (5 bases). V gave up 6 bases and J gave up 4 bases, with 18 bases separating them. This CDR3 is 15 amino acids long. CDR1 MNHEY and CDR2 SVGAGI come from the germline V gene. The CDR3 protein is CASRPRGRVSTEAFF. DNA of the CDR3: TGTGCCAGCAGACCCCGGGGGAGGGTGAGCACTGAAGCTTTCTTT.

The chain has TRBV7-3 and TRBJ1-1; 8 positions agree with TRBD1. The germline CDR1 and CDR2 sequences are SGHTA and FQGTGA. The ends lost 4 bases at V and 2 bases at J; junction bases unmatched: 6. The CDR3 loop spans 15 amino acids. DNA for the CDR3: TGTGCCAGCAGCTGGGGGACAGGCGGAAACACTGAAGCTTTCTTT. This gives the protein CASSWGTGGNTEAFF.

This clone was counted a single time. This chain connects TRBV15 to TRBJ1-6; no firm D call. The CDR3 is made up of 15 amino acids. Germline V lookup: CDR1 LNHNV, CDR2 YYDKDF (reference sequence). The V gene lost 4 bases and the J gene lost 7 bases, with 14 bases spanning the gap. CDR3 sequence reads: CATSTQPEANSPLHF. CDR3 nucleotide sequence: TGTGCCACCAGCACCCAGCCCGAGGCAAATTCACCCCTCCACTTT.

J is TRBJ2-7 and V is TRBV11-2; a weak D match, TRBD1 (5 bases). This CDR3 has 16 residues. CDR1 is SGHAT, CDR2 FQNNGV, per germline. V lost 2 bases and J 2 bases, leaving 16 bases between the germline ends. CDR3 sequence reads: CASSLRPGQAAYEQYF. DNA of the CDR3: TGTGCCAGCAGCTTAAGGCCAGGGCAGGCGGCCTACGAGCAGTACTTC.

The chain employs TRBV7-2 and TRBJ2-1; 12 bases are a match to TRBD2. Germline CDR1 and CDR2: SGHTA and FQGNSA. The CDR3 runs 16 residues. Trimming cost V 5 bases and J 9 bases; bases outside gene matches: 11. In DNA form, the CDR3 reads TGTGCCAGCAGCCAAAAAGGACTAGCGGGACTTCTTGAGCAGTTCTTC. This sequence encodes CASSQKGLAGLLEQFF.

V is TRBV9 and J is TRBJ2-1, with TRBD2 identical over 12 bases. With V trimmed by 2 bases and J by 3 bases, 12 bases remained unmatched. Germline V lookup: CDR1 SGDLS, CDR2 YYNGEE. The CDR3 is 19 amino acids. Here the CDR3 DNA reads TGTGCCAGCAGCGTTACGGGACTAGCGGGTGGGTTGGTCTACAATGAGCAGTTCTTC. The encoded protein is CASSVTGLAGGLVYNEQFF.

Concerning this clone: The same CDR3 also results from other DNA sequences found in this sample. This rearrangement joins TRBV7-2 to TRBJ2-2; 7 bases are a match to TRBD1. The CDR3 runs to 15 residues. V lost 3 bases and J lost 2; bases outside the gene matches: 3. The germline V gene has CDR1 SGHTA and CDR2 FQGNSA. The CDR3 loop reads CASSLRQGNTGELFF. CDR3 DNA sequence: TGTGCCAGCAGCTTGAGACAGGGTAACACCGGGGAGCTGTTTTTT.